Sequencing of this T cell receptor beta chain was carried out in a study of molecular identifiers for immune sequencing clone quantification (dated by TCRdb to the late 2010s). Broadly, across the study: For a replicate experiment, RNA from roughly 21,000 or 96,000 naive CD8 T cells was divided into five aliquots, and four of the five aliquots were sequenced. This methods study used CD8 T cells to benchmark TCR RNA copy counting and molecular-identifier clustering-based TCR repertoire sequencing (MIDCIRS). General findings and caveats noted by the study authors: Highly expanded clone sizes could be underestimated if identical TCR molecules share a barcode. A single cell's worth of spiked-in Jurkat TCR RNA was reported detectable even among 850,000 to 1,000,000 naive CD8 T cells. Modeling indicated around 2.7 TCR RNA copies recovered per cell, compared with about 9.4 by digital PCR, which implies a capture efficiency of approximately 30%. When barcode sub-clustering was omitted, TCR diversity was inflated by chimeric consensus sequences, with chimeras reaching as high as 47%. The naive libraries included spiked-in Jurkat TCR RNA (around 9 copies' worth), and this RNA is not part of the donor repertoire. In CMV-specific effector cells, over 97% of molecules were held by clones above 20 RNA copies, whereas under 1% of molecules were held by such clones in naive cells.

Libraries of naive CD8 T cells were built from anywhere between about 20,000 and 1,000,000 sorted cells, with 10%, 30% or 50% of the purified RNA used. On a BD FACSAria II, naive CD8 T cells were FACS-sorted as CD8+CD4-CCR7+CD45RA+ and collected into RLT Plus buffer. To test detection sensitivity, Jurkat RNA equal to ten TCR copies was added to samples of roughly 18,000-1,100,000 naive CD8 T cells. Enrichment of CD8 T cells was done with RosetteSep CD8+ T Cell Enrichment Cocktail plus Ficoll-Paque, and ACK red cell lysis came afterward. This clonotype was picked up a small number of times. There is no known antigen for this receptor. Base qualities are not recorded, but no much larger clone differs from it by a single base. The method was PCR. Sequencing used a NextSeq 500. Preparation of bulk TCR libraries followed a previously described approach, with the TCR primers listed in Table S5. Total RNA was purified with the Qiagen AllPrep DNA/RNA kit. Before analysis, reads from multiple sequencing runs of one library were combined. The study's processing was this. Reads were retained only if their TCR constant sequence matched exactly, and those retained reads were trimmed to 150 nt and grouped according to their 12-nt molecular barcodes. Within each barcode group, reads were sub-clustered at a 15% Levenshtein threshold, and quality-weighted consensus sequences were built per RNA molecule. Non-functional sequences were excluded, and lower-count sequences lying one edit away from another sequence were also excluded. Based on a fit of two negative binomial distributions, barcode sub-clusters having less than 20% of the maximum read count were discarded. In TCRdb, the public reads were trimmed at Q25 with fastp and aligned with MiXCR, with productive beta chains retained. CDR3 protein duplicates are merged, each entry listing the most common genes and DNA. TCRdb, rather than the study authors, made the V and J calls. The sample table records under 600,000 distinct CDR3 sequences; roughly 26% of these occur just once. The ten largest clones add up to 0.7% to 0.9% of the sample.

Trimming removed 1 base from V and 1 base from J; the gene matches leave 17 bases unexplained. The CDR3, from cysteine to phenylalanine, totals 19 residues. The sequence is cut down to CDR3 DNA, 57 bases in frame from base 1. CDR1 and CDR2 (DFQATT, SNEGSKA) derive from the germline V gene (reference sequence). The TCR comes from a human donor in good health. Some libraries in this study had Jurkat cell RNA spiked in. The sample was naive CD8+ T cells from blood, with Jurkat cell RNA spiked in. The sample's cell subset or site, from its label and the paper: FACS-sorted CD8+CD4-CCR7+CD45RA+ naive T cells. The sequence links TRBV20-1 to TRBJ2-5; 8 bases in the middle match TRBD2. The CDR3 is CSARGFGLRNSGIQETQYF. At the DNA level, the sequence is TGCAGTGCTAGAGGTTTTGGGCTAAGGAATAGCGGGATCCAAGAGACCCAGTACTTC.